This TCR beta chain was retrieved from a study of identical twins (dated by TCRdb to about 2016). Looking at the study overall: The study deep-sequenced TCR alpha and beta repertoires from monozygotic twins, unrelated adults of various ages and cord blood to test whether fetal clonotypes persist. Replicate twin experiments were performed at different times using different library preparation protocols to rule out contamination.

Preparation of the library involved 5' RACE. These reads were obtained on an Illumina HiSeq 2000. Template switching introduced a universal primer binding site; the final cDNA contained a unique molecular identifier, enabling accurate counting of TCR cDNA molecules. Specific primers in the conserved constant-segment region were used to synthesize first-strand cDNA for TCR alpha and beta chains. Each cDNA library was double barcoded, with a SMART-Mk sample barcode plus Illumina barcodes, to control for contamination. Two successive PCR steps introduced TruSeq adapter sequences along with Illumina sample barcodes. The TCR alpha and beta cDNA libraries were sequenced on the Illumina HiSeq platform using custom primers. Per the source publication's procedure: Unique molecular identifiers were extracted from raw reads with MiGEC, and CDR3 positions were determined with MiXCR. Recombination models were inferred per individual with the repgenHMM and IGoR tools using an EM algorithm. Shared clonotypes were analyzed with the tcR package in R, and sharing was normalized by the product of cloneset sizes. To study raw recombination without the effects of thymic and clonal selection, out-of-frame nonproductive sequences were analyzed. TCRdb itself trimmed the public reads at Q25 with fastp, ran MiXCR and retained productive beta chains. Each CDR3 protein gets just one entry, which takes the most common genes and DNA from the rows behind it. These V and J calls derive from TCRdb rather than the authors' analysis. The sample has hundreds of thousands of distinct CDR3 sequences on record, about 20% of them singletons. In total, the top ten clones hold 4% to 5.5% of the sample.

What the research found in general, with its limitations: Compared with coincidental sharing between unrelated individuals, out-of-frame TCR alpha sequences shared between twins had an excess of sequences with low generation probability. Because the same donors could not be followed over many years, the conclusions relied on cross-sectional statistical analysis. Out-of-frame TCR alpha sharing in monozygotic twins was systematically underestimated by recombination models, whereas sharing between unrelated individuals was in agreement with the recombination models. Abundant cord blood beta clonotypes carried fewer insertions; young adult naive repertoires showed a weaker similar trend, while memory repertoires showed none. Invariant T cells such as MAIT and iNKT could partly confound zero-insertion analyses, though diverse VJ usage argued against this for most clonotypes. The excess sharing between twins in beta out-of-frame sequences was weaker because fewer shared sequences reduced the signal-to-noise ratio.

All donors were healthy Caucasians. The twin cohort comprised three pairs of female monozygotic twins, all aged roughly 18 to 30 years. Peripheral blood mononuclear cells were used as the source from which RNA for TCR libraries was isolated. A word on this clonotype: Its antigen remains undetermined. No much larger clone exists at a distance of one base, and base qualities are not known.

This same sample was also taken into another study, of T cells expressing NK-cell markers. As the second study states: Three sorted T-cell subsets (CD3+CD56+NKG2C+, CD3+CD56+NKG2C- and CD3+CD56-NKG2C+) from under ten donors had their TCR beta-chain repertoires profiled. Of the eight sequenced donors, seven were found to be HCMV-seropositive and one was found to be HCMV-seronegative. In several experiments an anti-gammadeltaTCR antibody was added to restrict sorting to alphabetaTCR-expressing T cells. For 6 or 7 donors, the dominant CD3+CD56+NKG2C+ clonotypes were among the top 10 CD8+ clonotypes and accounted for roughly 1.0-7.5% of CD8+ T cells. Those dominant clonotypes were again the most abundant among CD3+CD56-NKG2C+ cells in a handful of donors, at about 28.3-60.1%. It remained unclear whether the expanded NKG2C-expressing T cell clones were specific for HCMV antigens. The eight sequenced donors were randomly selected healthy volunteers, three men and five women. HCMV serostatus was determined by detecting HCMV-specific IgG in serum with a commercial ELISA kit. For a handful of donors, bulk peripheral blood T-cell repertoires were additionally sequenced from unsorted PBMC. Reads were demultiplexed and grouped by UMI with MIGEC, and clonotypes were assembled and quantified with MiTCR. To exclude erroneous sequences, only TCR cDNA sequences supported by at least two reads were retained. The tcR package was used for downstream repertoire analysis, with clonotypes matched between fractions based on CDR3 nucleotide sequence plus V segment. VDJmatch was used to annotate antigen specificity against VDJdb, with one amino acid substitution in CDR3 allowed.

The clonotype was recovered from a young woman in good health. Sequenced: PBMCs.

The CDR3 region has the sequence CASSQRTGSGEQYF. In nucleotides, the sequence is TGCGCCAGCAGCCAAAGGACAGGGTCCGGCGAGCAGTACTTC. The sequence joins TRBV5-1 to TRBJ2-7; 8 central bases correspond to TRBD1. The V end gives up 4 bases and the J end 6 bases, leaving 9 bases in the junction not matched to a gene. CDR1 and CDR2 (SGHRS, YFSETQ) derive from the germline V gene. The CDR3 has 14 amino acids, counting the end cysteine and phenylalanine. CDR3 DNA only is kept here, 42 bases in frame from base 1. When the CDR3 is completed using the reference TRBV5-1 and TRBJ2-7 genes on either side, the full variable domain is KAGVTQTPRYLIKTRGQQVTLSCSPISGHRSVSWYQQTPGQGLQFLFEYFSETQRNKGNFPGRFSGRQFSNSRSEMNVSTLELGDSALYLCASSQRTGSGEQYFGPGTRLTVT.